This T cell receptor (beta chain) originates from a study of shared clonotypes between healthy human individuals. Study outcomes and limitations: Exclusively blood specimens were collected; tissue repertoires likely differ. Rarefaction analysis demonstrated incomplete sorted-subset sequencing notwithstanding large depth.

With 1 base clipped from V and 11 bases from J, the junction kept 5 bases outside the gene matches. This CDR3 contains 14 residues. Germline lookup yields CDR1 SGHNT and CDR2 YENEEA. Assay execution took place at the deep level. Using immunoSEQ multiplex PCR, the repertoire was profiled, and TCRdb retains in-frame clones only, with some absent. The sample lists around 180,000 clones; 90% to 95% were seen once. A remark on this clone: Its matching antigen is unknown.

The source is a woman in her twenties or thirties in good health. Sequencing was performed on naive CD4+ T cells sorted from blood. Subset defined: CD45RA+ positively selected. The V and J genes are TRBV11-3 and TRBJ2-3; 11 bases are a match to TRBD2. The CDR3 sequence is CASSLASGTSGQYF. DNA for the CDR3: TGTGCCAGCAGCTTAGCGTCAGGGACTAGCGGGCAGTATTTT.